The 13 T cell receptor beta chains below all came from one sample that was sequenced in a study of blood T cell repertoires in COVID-19. Only in-frame clones appear in the TCRdb table, and some are missing; sequencing was by immunoSEQ multiplex PCR. The sample carries some 100,000 clones, roughly 92% recorded once. The sample comprised peripheral blood. These receptors were collected from a man between 65 and 85 years old with acute or convalescent COVID-19.

This chain uses TRBV9 with TRBJ2-7; TRBD2 matches 11 bases. The germline V gene has CDR1 SGDLS and CDR2 YYNGEE. The CDR3 loop spans 15 amino acids. V shed 3 bases, J shed 0 bases, and the junction held 2 bases outside the gene matches. CDR3 region: CASSASGGSSYEQYF. Written as DNA, the CDR3 is TGTGCCAGCAGCGCTAGCGGGGGGAGCTCCTACGAGCAGTACTTC. Full variable domain (missing parts from reference TRBV9 and TRBJ2-7): DSGVTQTPKHLITATGQRVTLRCSPRSGDLSVYWYQQSLDQGLQFLIQYYNGEERAKGNILERFSAQQFPDLHSELNLSSLELGDSALYFCASSASGGSSYEQYFGPGTRLTVT.

The V and J genes are TRBV6-5 and TRBJ2-4; weak D call: TRBD1 (7 bases). This CDR3 has 15 amino acids. Per the germline V gene, CDR1 is MNHEY and CDR2 is SVGAGI. Trimming pared 7 bases from V and 0 bases from J, leaving 13 bases between. CDR3 amino acids: CASNRQGLAKNIQYF. The CDR3 DNA reads TGTGCCAGCAATCGACAGGGACTAGCCAAAAACATTCAGTACTTC.

This chain uses TRBV10-1 with TRBJ1-3; D gene ambiguous. CDR1 is WNHNN and CDR2 is SYGVQD in the germline V gene (reference sequence). This CDR3 contains 13 residues. V dropped 3 bases and J dropped 3 bases, with 6 bases sitting between them. The CDR3 DNA reads TGCGCCAGCAGTGAATACAGTGGAAACACCATATATTTT. Translating it yields CASSEYSGNTIYF.

The chain is built from TRBV9 and TRBJ1-4, with D tentatively TRBD1 (6 bases). The V end lost 4 bases, the J end lost 3 bases, and 10 bases lay between the germline ends. There are 14 residues in the CDR3. The germline V gene encodes CDR1 SGDLS and CDR2 YYNGEE. The CDR3 region is CASSRGQPNEKLFF. The CDR3 DNA reads as TGTGCCAGCAGCAGAGGACAGCCTAATGAAAAACTGTTTTTT.

The chain combines TRBV6-5 with TRBJ1-1; TRBD1 might be the D (5 bases). V was shortened by 6 bases and J by 2 bases, with 13 bases between the two germline ends. In germline, CDR1 is MNHEY, CDR2 SVGAGI. The CDR3 sequence is 14 residues long. CDR3 in DNA: TGTGCCAGCAGGTCGGGGGGATCTAACACTGAAGCTTTCTTT. This sequence encodes CASRSGGSNTEAFF.

This chain joins TRBV7-2 and TRBJ2-2; perhaps TRBD1 as D (6 bases). V was cut by 0 bases and J by 7 bases, with 15 bases left in between. This CDR3 has 16 residues. Germline V gene lookup returns CDR1 SGHTA and CDR2 FQGNSA. Written as DNA, the CDR3 is TGTGCCAGCAGCTTAGCGCTACGGTCAGGGGTCGGGGAGCTGTTTTTT. It specifies CASSLALRSGVGELFF.

The V and J genes are TRBV29-1 and TRBJ1-2; 9 nucleotides agree with TRBD1. The V gene end was trimmed by 7 bases and the J gene end by 8 bases; junction bases not matched to a gene: 17. The CDR3 is made up of 15 amino acids. The germline V gene has CDR1 SQVTM and CDR2 ANQGSEA. CDR3 loop: CSGKTLTGGSGGYTF. The DNA of the CDR3 is TGCAGCGGTAAAACCCTGACAGGGGGAAGTGGCGGCTACACCTTC.

The chain combines TRBV4-1 with TRBJ2-3, with 11 bases that match TRBD2. Trimming took 4 bases from V and 1 from J; bases not matched to a gene: 13. The germline V gene has CDR1 MGHRA and CDR2 YSYEKL. The CDR3 runs 19 residues. The CDR3 bases are TGCGCCAGCAGCCGCGGGACTAGCGGTGTGCTGGACCGCACAGATACGCAGTATTTT. Amino acid sequence: CASSRGTSGVLDRTDTQYF.

The chain is built from TRBV7-9 and TRBJ2-7, with 8 bases matching TRBD1. Per germline, CDR1 SEHNR and CDR2 FQNEAQ (reference sequence). The V gene end was trimmed by 2 bases and the J gene end by 2 bases; junction bases not matched to a gene: 2. This CDR3 spans 14 amino acids. This CDR3 reads CASSLSRGPYEQYF. The CDR3, as DNA: TGTGCCAGCAGCTTAAGCAGGGGGCCCTACGAGCAGTACTTC.

V is TRBV3-1 (or the pseudogene TRBV3-2) and J is TRBJ2-5; 10 bases align to TRBD2. Germline V gene data show CDR1 as LGHDT and CDR2 as YNNKEL (reference sequence). After removal of 4 bases from V and 5 bases from J, the junction contained 10 bases not matched to a gene. CDR3 size: 16 residues. The CDR3 DNA reads as TGTGCCAGCAGCCTAGGAGCGGGGGGGGATACGGAGACCCAGTACTTC. It encodes CASSLGAGGDTETQYF.

The CDR3 sequence is CSARDRKSTEAFF. The CDR3 bases are TGCAGCGCCAGGGACAGGAAAAGCACTGAAGCTTTCTTT. The chain carries TRBV29-1 and TRBJ1-1, with TRBD1 identical over 8 bases. The CDR3 loop spans 13 amino acids. Germline V gene lookup returns CDR1 SQVTM and CDR2 ANQGSEA. The V segment lost 7 bases and the J segment 4 bases; nucleotides outside the gene matches: 8.

The CDR3 nucleotides read TGTGGGGATCCGGGACAGGGGAAATCCTACGAGCAGTACTTC. Translation gives CGDPGQGKSYEQYF. The genes are TRBV5-7 and TRBJ2-7, with TRBD1 matching 10 bases. TRBV5-7 carries the ORF label, with uncertain function. CDR3 length equals 14 residues.

This clone was recorded once. The J gene is TRBJ2-7, the V gene TRBV6-5, with D perhaps TRBD1 (6 bases). V lost 6 bases and J 6 bases, leaving 18 bases between the germline ends. The CDR3 is made up of 14 amino acids. The germline V gene encodes CDR1 MNHEY and CDR2 SVGAGI. The CDR3: CASSGQILSGEQYF. CDR3 nucleotide sequence: TGTGCCAGCAGCGGACAGATCCTTTCGGGCGAGCAGTACTTC.